Detailed here is one T cell receptor (beta chain). Its matching antigen is unknown. Sequenced by immunoSEQ multiplex PCR; TCRdb stores in-frame clones only, minus some. The table includes 550,000 to 600,000 clones, 95% to 98% detected once. This CDR3 comprises 13 residues. V gave up 8 bases and J gave up 4 bases, with 14 bases separating them. The germline CDR1 and CDR2 sequences are SNHLY and FYNNEI. This sample stems from a study of shared clonotypes between healthy human individuals. CD45RO-negative CD8 cells positively selected for CCR7 made up the naive population, which excluded terminally differentiated effector memory CD45RA+ cells. The study, taken as a whole, reports: Lower generation probabilities were found for non-shared clonotypes than for those shared by all four donors. Donor scarcity curtailed the genetic and exposure-history diversity represented herein. Even with large depth, rarefaction showed that sorted-subset sequencing was incomplete. Sample collection involved blood only; tissue repertoires are likely different.

The clonotype comes from a man between 25 and 39 years old in good health. Sequencing was done on a sample of naive CD8+ T cells sorted from blood. V is TRBV2 and J is TRBJ1-1, with D maybe TRBD1 (5 bases). CDR3 coding DNA: TGTGCCAGCGGGGACTTACGGGGCACTGAAGCTTTCTTT. Its translation: CASGDLRGTEAFF.